Detailed here is one T cell receptor (beta chain). Its antigen is not known. A far larger clone is only one base removed, so a read error is likely. This specimen belongs to a study of read filtering for tumor transcriptome and immune sequencing. At the level of the study: Patients were about 18 male and some 15 female, mean age 65.9 years, range about 40 to 85. R-ISS stage counts were about eight for I, about 15 for II, six or seven for III. Study-wide points: In IR-seq, single-read clonotypes were roughly 80% of clonotypes but approximately 3.5% of reads.

This CDR3 has 11 amino acids. The V gene's germline CDR1 is MNHNY and CDR2 SVGAGI (reference sequence). This library used about 400 ng RNA and molecular barcoded adaptors spanning alpha/delta and beta/gamma chains. TCRdb ran MiXCR on the reads and lists one entry per CDR3 protein. The profile shows 93,000 or so distinct CDR3 sequences, about 22% of them singletons. Every patient had bone marrow sampled while the disease was active. The TCR originated in a donor over 35 with multiple myeloma. The chain combines TRBV6-6 with TRBJ2-1; D remains unclear. The specimen sequenced was a population of CD138-negative cells sorted from bone marrow. CDR3 sequence reads: CASRNYNERFF. The CDR3 DNA reads TGTGCCAGCAGGAACTACAATGAGCGGTTCTTC.